This is a list of T cell receptor beta chains from one sample in a study of CD8 T cells in ankylosing spondylitis. TCRdb called the 5' RACE reads again in MiXCR, with one record for every CDR3 protein. In the table there are 150,000 or so distinct CDR3 sequences, more than 9% of which are singletons. The specimen sequenced was blood, either unsorted or a sorted T cell fraction (not recorded which). All receptors come from a male donor with ankylosing spondylitis or in good health (not recorded which). Both conserved end residues are part of each CDR3. A D gene is named only where the DNA matches it firmly. Some rows mark clone size as missing; the rest say once, few, many or name a class of expanded clone.

size	D	J	V	CDR3	DNA
many	TRBD1	TRBJ1-2	TRBV3-1	CASSPMTGGSGGNYGYTF	TGTGCCAGCAGCCCCATGACAGGGGGCAGCGGTGGTAACTATGGCTACACCTTC
many	TRBD1	TRBJ2-2	TRBV29-1	CSARTGVTGELFF	TGCAGCGCCCGGACAGGGGTCACCGGGGAGCTGTTTTTT
NA	NA	TRBJ1-6	TRBV6-4	CASSPSGGGPGSPLHF	TGTGCCAGCAGTCCATCTGGGGGAGGACCTGGTTCACCCCTCCACTTT
many	TRBD2	TRBJ2-3	TRBV28	CASRAGEGSDTQYF	TGTGCCTCTCGGGCCGGGGAGGGGTCAGATACGCAGTATTTT
few	TRBD1	TRBJ2-1	TRBV15	CATSRDPRDRGLGSEQFF	TGTGCCACCAGCAGAGATCCTCGGGACAGGGGGTTAGGAAGTGAGCAGTTCTTC
NA	NA	TRBJ2-4	TRBV7-6	CASSLLQGAKNIQYF	TGTGCCAGCAGCTTACTCCAGGGAGCCAAAAACATTCAGTACTTC
many	NA	TRBJ1-1	TRBV6-1	CASLAQGTEAFF	TGTGCCAGCTTGGCGCAGGGGACTGAAGCTTTCTTT
many	NA	TRBJ1-2	TRBV6-5	CASSYSIYRDRSGYTF	TGTGCCAGCAGTTACTCGATCTACAGGGATCGGTCTGGCTACACCTTC
NA	NA	TRBJ1-1	TRBV7-8	CASSFKMNTEAFF	TGTGCCAGCAGCTTTAAAATGAACACTGAAGCTTTCTTT
NA	TRBD1	TRBJ2-5	TRBV7-8	CASSLVRRGKETQYF	TGTGCCAGCAGCTTAGTCCGCAGGGGGAAAGAGACCCAGTACTTC
many	TRBD2	TRBJ2-7	TRBV20-1	CSARVYNSGGTRGEQYF	TGCAGTGCTAGAGTCTATAATAGCGGGGGGACCCGGGGCGAGCAGTACTTC
many	TRBD1	TRBJ1-5	TRBV12-3/TRBV12-4	CASSLATGGNQPQHF	TGTGCCAGCAGTTTAGCGACAGGGGGCAATCAGCCCCAGCATTTT
NA	TRBD1	TRBJ2-2	TRBV7-2	CASSQTGENTGELFF	TGTGCCAGCAGTCAAACAGGGGAGAACACCGGGGAGCTGTTTTTT
few	NA	TRBJ1-1	TRBV7-9	CASSPARGEAFF	TGTGCCAGCAGCCCCGCCCGGGGGGAAGCTTTCTTT
many	NA	TRBJ2-7	TRBV10-3	CAISDITRGGPYEQYF	TGTGCCATCAGTGATATAACTAGAGGTGGACCCTACGAGCAGTACTTC
few	NA	TRBJ2-7	TRBV4-2	CASSQDVGREQYF	TGTGCCAGCAGCCAAGATGTAGGGCGCGAGCAGTACTTC
many	TRBD1	TRBJ2-2	TRBV5-1	CASSFKQGAIFDTGELFF	TGCGCCAGCAGCTTTAAACAGGGGGCGATATTCGACACCGGGGAGCTGTTTTTT
many	TRBD1	TRBJ2-4	TRBV29-1	CSVATGVVGKNIQYF	TGCAGCGTTGCGACAGGGGTGGTTGGCAAAAACATTCAGTACTTC
few	TRBD1	TRBJ2-3	TRBV6-1	CASRLGGQGSDTQYF	TGTGCCAGCAGACTAGGGGGACAGGGGTCAGATACGCAGTATTTT
few	TRBD1	TRBJ2-2	TRBV13	CASSFGTGTSGKRTGELFF	TGTGCCAGCAGCTTCGGGACAGGGACTTCAGGGAAAAGGACCGGGGAGCTGTTTTTT
many	NA	TRBJ2-6	TRBV29-1	CSVVRSGSGANVLTF	TGCAGCGTTGTCCGAAGCGGCTCTGGGGCCAACGTCCTGACTTTC
many	NA	TRBJ2-2	TRBV15	CATSTAGPNTGELFF	TGTGCCACCAGCACAGCGGGCCCAAACACCGGGGAGCTGTTTTTT
NA	TRBD2	TRBJ2-7	TRBV7-9	CASSRLAGRYEQYF	TGTGCCAGCAGCCGACTAGCGGGACGCTACGAGCAGTACTTC
NA	TRBD2	TRBJ2-2	TRBV5-1	CASSLPGTRTGELFF	TGCGCCAGCAGCTTACCCGGGACTAGAACCGGGGAGCTGTTTTTT
NA	TRBD1	TRBJ1-1	TRBV7-9	CASSSWTGWNTEAFF	TGTGCCAGCAGCTCTTGGACAGGGTGGAACACTGAAGCTTTCTTT
many	NA	TRBJ2-3	TRBV20-1	CSAEASRTDTQYF	TGCAGTGCTGAAGCGTCCCGGACAGATACGCAGTATTTT
many	NA	TRBJ2-5	TRBV5-1	CASSTAGIQETQYF	TGCGCCAGCAGCACAGCCGGAATTCAAGAGACCCAGTACTTC
many	NA	TRBJ1-2	TRBV6-1	CASSPGDGHGYTF	TGTGCCAGCAGTCCAGGAGATGGACATGGCTACACCTTC
many	TRBD2	TRBJ2-3	TRBV11-2	CASSLISGVFTDTQYF	TGTGCCAGCAGTTTGATTAGCGGGGTCTTCACAGATACGCAGTATTTT
NA	NA	TRBJ1-4	TRBV5-1	CASSWGRATNEKLFF	TGCGCCAGCAGCTGGGGGCGGGCAACTAATGAAAAACTGTTTTTT
many	NA	TRBJ1-1	TRBV6-5	CASSYEKRGMNTEAFF	TGTGCCAGCAGTTACGAGAAGCGGGGGATGAACACTGAAGCTTTCTTT
NA	NA	TRBJ2-1	TRBV20-1	CSATGTSYNEQFF	TGCAGTGCTACCGGGACTTCCTACAATGAGCAGTTCTTC
NA	NA	TRBJ1-1	TRBV29-1	CSAARGLGEAFF	TGCAGCGCAGCCAGGGGACTGGGGGAAGCTTTCTTT
few	TRBD2	TRBJ2-7	TRBV6-1	CASSWTSGGTYEQYF	TGTGCCAGCAGCTGGACTAGCGGGGGTACCTACGAGCAGTACTTC
few	NA	TRBJ2-7	TRBV29-1	CSVFLDYEQYF	TGCAGCGTTTTTCTGGACTACGAGCAGTACTTC
few	NA	TRBJ1-4	TRBV7-2	CASSLGGTFNEKLFF	TGTGCCAGCAGCTTAGGAGGGACTTTTAATGAAAAACTGTTTTTT
NA	TRBD1	TRBJ1-1	TRBV20-1	CSASEKGARHTEAFF	TGCAGTGCTAGTGAAAAGGGGGCCCGGCACACTGAAGCTTTCTTT
many	TRBD2	TRBJ2-1	TRBV20-1	CSAWAGGRDEQFF	TGCAGTGCTTGGGCGGGAGGCCGGGATGAGCAGTTCTTC
many	NA	TRBJ2-1	TRBV15	CATSRLGVHNEQFF	TGTGCCACCAGCAGATTGGGGGTCCACAATGAGCAGTTCTTC
few	TRBD1	TRBJ1-5	TRBV6-1	CASSTGTGYGQPQHF	TGTGCCAGCAGTACCGGGACAGGGTACGGCCAGCCCCAGCATTTT
many	NA	TRBJ1-1	TRBV6-5	CASSYSWATEAFF	TGTGCCAGCAGTTACTCATGGGCCACTGAAGCTTTCTTT